This T cell receptor beta chain was obtained from a study of Tregs in tolerant kidney transplant recipients. The study, taken as a whole, reports: This study did not directly address biological reproducibility.

Unstimulated Tregs (CD4+CD25+CD127-) and CD4+CD25- non-Tregs were sorted from PBMCs. This table comes from immunoSEQ multiplex PCR, and its TCRdb copy is limited to in-frame clones, with some not included. The sample contains roughly 250,000 clones, around 81% of which appear only once. This CDR3 spans 14 amino acids. The trim removed 2 bases at V and 4 bases at J, leaving 5 bases unmatched. Germline CDR1 reads SGHRS; CDR2 reads YFSETQ. Details on this clone: The target antigen is unknown.

Material for sequencing was CD4+ T cells from blood. This sequence was found in a human donor in good health. This chain links TRBV5-1 with TRBJ1-2, with TRBD1 matching 7 bases. Here the CDR3 reads CASSLGDRVYGYTF. The DNA for the CDR3 is TGCGCCAGCAGCTTAGGGGACAGAGTCTATGGCTACACCTTC.